The source of this T cell receptor (beta chain) is a study of response to subunit inactivated influenza vaccine. Details on this clonotype: The target antigen is unknown.

Germline lookup yields CDR1 SGHDT and CDR2 YYEEEE. The CDR3 is 16 residues long. J was trimmed by 7 bases and V by 0 bases; bases with no gene match: 6. TCRdb passed the RT-PCR reads through MiXCR, listing each CDR3 protein once. The sample contains hundreds of thousands of distinct CDR3 sequences, about 18% of which appear only once. Regarding the study as a whole: There was a suggestion from the authors that each seasonal influenza vaccination recruits few new T cells.

The specimen comprised PBMCs from blood, sampled about 5 days after vaccination. The clonotype was recovered from a man aged 45-60 years who received an inactivated influenza vaccine. V is TRBV5-6 and J is TRBJ2-3; TRBD2 matches at 12 bases. The CDR3 nucleotides are TGTGCCAGCAGCTTGGGACTAGCGGGAGTTGCGAATACGCAGTATTTT. This encodes CASSLGLAGVANTQYF.